This TCR beta chain derives from a study of tumor-infiltrating lymphocytes in primary liver carcinoma (dated 2017 in TCRdb). With regard to the full study: Surgical resection was performed in China between November 2015 and early 2016 on about 5 patients with histopathologically diagnosed primary liver carcinoma. High reproducibility was observed for the technical replicate repertoires, with mean shared-clone rates about 0.92 and correlation coefficients above 0.95. A total of 35 specimens from 5 patients, comprising some 25 tumor regions, 5 adjacent noncancerous liver tissues and 5 peripheral blood samples, were covered by TCRbeta repertoire sequencing. Tumors of the five patients were stage T1-T3 N0M0 with maximum diameters of roughly 4.2 to 10 cm. Each sample produced about 3.5 to 7.13 million productive TCRbeta reads, and read depth showed no significant difference between tissue types. Of the five patients, three men and two women aged 30 to 69 years, four had hepatocellular carcinoma and one had combined HCC and intrahepatic cholangiocarcinoma. TCRbeta repertoire sequencing, expression microarrays and whole-exome sequencing were combined in the study across five regions of each liver tumor, with adjacent normal tissue and blood also included. Broad study findings and their caveats: Pairs of tumor regions showed greater repertoire overlap (mean about 36%) than tumor-adjacent pairs (around 17%) or tumor-blood pairs (approximately 15%), which is consistent with antigen-driven expansion. Compared with blood, tumors had a significantly larger share of the repertoire taken up by the top 250 clones (p = 0.039). With just 4 or 5 patients in the study, the authors point out that the findings should be validated in a larger study. Bulk unsorted samples precluded comparing CD4+ and CD8+ T cell repertoires. Only the TCR beta chain was sequenced, so true repertoire diversity is likely underestimated because unpaired alpha chains were not captured.

TRIzol reagent was used to extract blood RNA from unsorted whole blood, while the DNeasy Blood & Tissue kit provided the germline DNA. Patients had chronic HBV infection and were treatment-naive at sampling. Before surgery, about 4 milliliters of peripheral blood were collected into K2EDTA tubes. TCRbeta-specific cDNA was reverse-transcribed from roughly 500 ng total RNA using a constant-region primer and ProtoScript II reverse transcriptase. TCRbeta libraries were built with three nested multiplex PCR rounds, a slightly modified ARM-PCR procedure. A final 25-cycle PCR with Deep VentR polymerase added sample barcodes and Illumina adapters. Amplicons of 200-500 bp were gel-purified with a QIAquick gel extraction kit before sequencing. An Illumina HiSeq 2500 was used to sequence the TCRbeta amplicons, generating 250-bp paired-end reads. As for the authors' bioinformatics: To recover full CDR3 sequences, reads were quality-trimmed using Trimmomatic v0.33 and paired reads were then merged using FLASH v1.2.11. V, D and J germline segments were assigned to the rearranged TCRbeta sequences by MiGEC v1.2.1b. Clonotype statistics and Shannon-Wiener diversity indices were calculated with VDJtools v1.0.0. Except for diversity analysis, only the 250 most abundant clonotypes of each sample were used in subsequent analyses to reduce sampling bias. TCRdb trimmed the raw reads at Q25, called clones with MiXCR and kept productive beta chains. CDR3 protein sequences are deduplicated, and each keeps its most common genes and DNA. The V and J calls, along with clone size, are taken from TCRdb and not from the paper's own processing. The sample table records just over 300,000 distinct CDR3 sequences; around three fifths of these occur just once. The biggest ten clones account for about 17% of the sample.

With respect to this clonotype: The target of this receptor is not known. No much larger clonotype is one base removed from it; base qualities were not supplied.

The receptor was isolated from a woman under 40 with primary liver carcinoma and hepatitis B virus infection. The sequencing input was peripheral blood.

At the DNA level, the sequence is TGCAGCACCGAGGTAGGGGGCCGCCGAGAGCAGTTCTTC. Translated, it gives CSTEVGGRREQFF. The V and J genes are TRBV29-1 and TRBJ2-1, with 7 bases in between that match TRBD1. At the junction V is shortened by 8 bases and J by 10 bases; bases outside the gene matches: 14. The CDR3 holds 13 amino acids from the cysteine to the phenylalanine. The read is trimmed to its CDR3 DNA, 39 bases read in frame from base 1. Per the germline V gene, SQVTM is the CDR1 and ANQGSEA is the CDR2.